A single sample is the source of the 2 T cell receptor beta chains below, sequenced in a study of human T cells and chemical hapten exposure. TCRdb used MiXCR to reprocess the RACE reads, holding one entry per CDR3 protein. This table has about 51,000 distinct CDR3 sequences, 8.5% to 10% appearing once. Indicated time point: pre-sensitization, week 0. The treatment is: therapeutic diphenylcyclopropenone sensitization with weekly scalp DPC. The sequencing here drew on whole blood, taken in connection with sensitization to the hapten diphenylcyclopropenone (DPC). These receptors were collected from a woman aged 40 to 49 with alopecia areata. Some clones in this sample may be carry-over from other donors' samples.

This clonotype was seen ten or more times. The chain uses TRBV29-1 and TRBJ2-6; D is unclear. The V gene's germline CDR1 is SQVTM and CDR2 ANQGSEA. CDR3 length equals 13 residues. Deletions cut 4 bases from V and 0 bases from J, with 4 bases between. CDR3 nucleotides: TGCAGCGTTGCCCACTCTGGGGCCAACGTCCTGACTTTC. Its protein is CSVAHSGANVLTF.

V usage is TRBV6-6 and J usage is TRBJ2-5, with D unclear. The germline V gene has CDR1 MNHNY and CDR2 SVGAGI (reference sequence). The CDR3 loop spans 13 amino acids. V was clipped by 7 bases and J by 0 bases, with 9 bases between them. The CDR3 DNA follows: TGTGCCAGCACAAGAGGATACCAAGAGACCCAGTACTTC. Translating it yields CASTRGYQETQYF.